A selection of T cell receptor beta chains follows, all from one sample in a study of metastatic and nonmetastatic thyroid tumors. With MiXCR, TCRdb called clones anew from the PCR reads. Of 11,000 to 15,000 clones in the sample, around 28% were seen once. Sequencing used tumor tissue. The receptors were sampled from a female donor with papillary thyroid cancer or a benign thyroid nodule (not recorded which). Some clones in this sample may be carry-over from other donors' samples. Both conserved end residues are part of each CDR3. Each record gives: CDR3 protein, V gene.

CDR3aa: CASSQGGPEQYF; v_gene: TRBV14
CDR3aa: CAGDTGLISYEQYF; v_gene: TRBV5-1
CDR3aa: CATGRDGYTF; v_gene: TRBV6-1
CDR3aa: CAISVDLAGGYTF; v_gene: TRBV10-3
CDR3aa: CASSLGGLSEQYF; v_gene: TRBV5-1
CDR3aa: CASSQDSFRRSYEQYF; v_gene: TRBV4-2
CDR3aa: CAREGAYGKLFF; v_gene: TRBV2
CDR3aa: CASSHLGLDPYEQYF; v_gene: TRBV5-4
CDR3aa: CASSLMGQGRGQPQHF; v_gene: TRBV28
CDR3aa: CASSGWGNTEAFF; v_gene: TRBV7-9
CDR3aa: CASSSTGGGGYTF; v_gene: TRBV5-1
CDR3aa: CATSRVSIGRVSTFF; v_gene: TRBV15
CDR3aa: CASSLGSAGALEQYF; v_gene: TRBV7-2
CDR3aa: CASSLGGSSPYEQYF; v_gene: TRBV12-3/TRBV12-4
CDR3aa: CASPEEQGSIYEQYF; v_gene: TRBV28
CDR3aa: CASSSQGTQYF; v_gene: TRBV7-2
CDR3aa: CASSVALGGSETQYF; v_gene: TRBV9
CDR3aa: CATSGTGRWTEAFF; v_gene: TRBV15
CDR3aa: CASSQGVGSPLHF; v_gene: TRBV3-1
CDR3aa: CASSQEEVNGNTGELFF; v_gene: TRBV4-1
CDR3aa: CASSSRTGVHYGYTF; v_gene: TRBV28
CDR3aa: CASSLPGGSSGNTIYF; v_gene: TRBV28